What follows is one TCR beta chain and its context. This sample stems from a study of T cell changes during pregnancy in multiple sclerosis. Measured with immunoSEQ multiplex PCR; TCRdb has only the in-frame clones, and not every one. The sample has about 77,000 clones, about 89% seen once. The germline V gene encodes CDR1 SGHRS and CDR2 YFSETQ. V was clipped by 4 bases and J by 1 base; unmatched bases: 8. The CDR3 length is 15 residues. The material was peripheral blood, obtained before pregnancy. This clonotype was obtained from a female donor with multiple sclerosis, enrolled in a pregnancy study. The chain has TRBV5-1 and TRBJ2-7; 7 positions match TRBD1. CDR3 in amino acids: CASSPRQGWSYEQYF. CDR3 nucleotides: TGCGCCAGCAGCCCAAGACAGGGTTGGTCCTACGAGCAGTACTTC.